Sequencing of this T cell receptor beta chain was carried out in a study of T-cell memory formation after mild COVID-19. The V gene lost 2 bases and the J gene lost 6 bases, with 14 bases spanning the gap. This CDR3 has 15 residues. CDR1 and CDR2 from the germline V gene are SGHTA and FQGNSA. Study-wide results and caveats: Later expanders leaned CD4+, whereas day 15 to 85 contracting clones were balanced CD4/CD8. Researchers report contracting CD4+ clones mostly in CM and EM, with CD8+ clones in EMRA.

This clonotype was picked up a small number of times. The antigen is not known. TCRdb recomputed calls from the 5' RACE reads with MiXCR, one row per CDR3 protein. The data show hundreds of thousands of distinct CDR3 sequences, 15% to 20% seen once. The V gene is TRBV7-2, the J gene TRBJ1-5; a weak D match, TRBD1 (5 bases). The sample taken for sequencing was PBMCs or a T cell subset sorted from them (not recorded which). This receptor was taken from a man between 18 and 35 years old who had mild COVID-19 (a few samples of this study predate the infection). Cell type and time point are not known. The CDR3 bases are TGTGCCAGCAGCTTATCACAGGAAGGGAGTCAGCCCCAGCATTTT. Amino acids: CASSLSQEGSQPQHF.